Following are 22 T cell receptor beta chains from one sample sequenced in a study of blood T cell repertoires in COVID-19. Method: immunoSEQ multiplex PCR; TCRdb's copy keeps in-frame clones and lacks some. The top ten hold more than 9% of the sample, which has about 300,000 clones, 85% to 90% seen once. The specimen sequenced was PBMCs or T cells enriched from blood (not recorded which). The receptors derive from a woman aged 18-30 years who had recovered from COVID-19.

This chain links TRBV21-1 with TRBJ1-2; the table's TRBD1 call for D was not verified on the DNA. TRBV21-1 is marked as a pseudogene. This CDR3 has 12 amino acids. The CDR3 bases are TGTGCCAGCAGCCACAGACAGGGGGCGCCCACCTTC. It is translated as CASSHRQGAPTF.

This clone was seen only a few times. The chain is built from TRBV5-1 and TRBJ1-2; D call uncertain. V lost 0 bases, J lost 4 bases, and 4 bases lay in between. This CDR3 contains 12 residues. Germline-derived CDR1 and CDR2 are SGHRS and YFSETQ. CDR3 nucleotides: TGCGCCAGCAGCTTGGACAGCTATGGCTACACCTTC. This gives the protein CASSLDSYGYTF.

The rearrangement uses TRBV2 and TRBJ2-5; 11 bases match TRBD2. This CDR3 has 16 amino acids. Germline V gives CDR1 SNHLY, CDR2 FYNNEI. Germline trimming cut 6 bases from V and 5 bases from J; bases unmatched to any gene: 11. The DNA of the CDR3 is TGTGCCAGCAGCGCCCCTAGCGGGAGGCCCCGGGAGACCCAGTACTTC. Residues: CASSAPSGRPRETQYF.

The chain uses TRBV6-1 and TRBJ1-5; D possibly corresponds to TRBD1 (6 bases). Germline CDR1 reads MNHNS; CDR2 reads SASEGT. This CDR3 region has 15 residues. The ends were cut back, 3 bases at V and 1 base at J, with 10 bases in the middle. CDR3 DNA: TGTGCCAGCAGTGAGGCAGGGGTAAGCAATCAGCCCCAGCATTTT. This codes for CASSEAGVSNQPQHF.

The chain recombines TRBV18 with TRBJ1-2; 7 positions match TRBD1. Germline-derived CDR1 and CDR2 are KGHSH and LQKENI. There are 15 residues in the CDR3. V lost 3 bases, J lost 4 bases, and 8 bases stayed unmatched. CDR3 DNA sequence: TGTGCCAGCTCACCCCAAGACAGGGTAGGCTATGGCTACACCTTC. It translates to CASSPQDRVGYGYTF.

The chain recombines TRBV7-9 with TRBJ1-2; D ambiguous. There are 13 residues in the CDR3. Looked up from germline, CDR1 is SEHNR and CDR2 is FQNEAQ (reference sequence). V lost 3 bases and J lost 2, with 7 bases in between. The CDR3, as DNA: TGTGCCAGCAGCTTTGAGGCCAACTATGGCTACACCTTC. Encoded protein: CASSFEANYGYTF.

The chain combines TRBV3-1 (or the pseudogene TRBV3-2) with TRBJ2-1; tentatively, D is TRBD2 (5 bases). In germline, CDR1 is LGHDT, CDR2 YNNKEL (reference sequence). The CDR3 consists of 13 residues. The V end was cut by 4 bases, the J end by 4 bases, with 8 bases between. The CDR3 nucleotides are TGTGCCAGCAGCCCCGGGGATTACAATGAGCAGTTCTTC. This codes for CASSPGDYNEQFF.

This chain connects TRBV7-9 to TRBJ2-7; 8 bases match TRBD2. In germline, CDR1 is SEHNR, CDR2 FQNEAQ (reference sequence). This CDR3 has 17 residues. J was trimmed by 3 bases and V by 5 bases; bases with no gene match: 15. This CDR3 is CASSQGVARTSSYEQYF. Here the CDR3 DNA reads TGTGCCAGCAGCCAAGGGGTCGCAAGGACTAGCAGCTACGAGCAGTACTTC.

The CDR3 sequence is CASSPRGENQPQHF. CDR3 DNA sequence: TGTGCCAGCTCACCTCGGGGGGAGAATCAGCCCCAGCATTTT. The chain uses TRBV18 and TRBJ1-5; tentative D call: TRBD1 (5 bases). The germline CDR1 and CDR2 sequences are KGHSH and LQKENI. Trimming took off 3 bases at V and 4 bases at J, with 10 bases between the two ends. The CDR3 contains 14 residues.

This chain joins TRBV7-9 and TRBJ1-2; unclear D gene. V was trimmed by 5 bases and J by 3 bases, leaving 13 bases between them. The CDR3 length is 14 residues. Germline CDR1 and CDR2: SEHNR and FQNEAQ (reference sequence). Here the CDR3 DNA reads TGTGCCAGCAGCCCGGTTTGGAGGGACTATGGCTACACCTTC. It encodes CASSPVWRDYGYTF.

This clone occurred a few times. CDR3: CASSELDSNHNEQFF. The DNA of the CDR3 is TGTGCCAGCAGTGAACTAGACAGCAACCACAATGAGCAGTTCTTC. The rearrangement links TRBV6-1 to TRBJ2-1; possible D gene TRBD1, 5 bases. V was trimmed by 2 bases and J by 5 bases, leaving 13 bases between them. CDR3 size: 15 residues. CDR1 and CDR2 from the germline V gene are MNHNS and SASEGT.

The J gene is TRBJ2-5, the V gene TRBV28; tentatively, D is TRBD2 (5 bases). There are 14 residues in the CDR3. Per germline, CDR1 MDHEN and CDR2 SYDVKM. Trimming pared 4 bases from V and 2 bases from J, leaving 11 bases between. The CDR3 loop reads CASSSVGAQETQYF. The DNA of the CDR3 is TGTGCCAGCAGTTCTGTGGGAGCGCAAGAGACCCAGTACTTC.

V usage is TRBV7-9 and J usage is TRBJ1-4; TRBD1 agrees at 9 bases. This CDR3 spans 16 amino acids. V was clipped by 6 bases and J by 4 bases; unmatched bases: 9. CDR1 and CDR2 (germline): SEHNR, FQNEAQ (reference sequence). The CDR3 DNA follows: TGTGCCAGCAGGAGAACCGGGACAGGGTATAATGAAAAACTGTTTTTT. Amino acids: CASRRTGTGYNEKLFF.

CDR3 in DNA: TGCGCCAGCAGCCCCTCAACAGGGGTCCAAGAGACCCAGTACTTC. Translated: CASSPSTGVQETQYF. The chain is built from TRBV5-1 and TRBJ2-5, with 7 nucleotides matching TRBD1. V was clipped by 4 bases and J by 1 base; unmatched bases: 7. Per germline, CDR1 SGHRS and CDR2 YFSETQ. The CDR3 contains 15 residues.

This chain joins TRBV12-3 or TRBV12-4 and TRBJ1-1; the match to TRBD1 covers 7 bases. CDR3 length equals 12 residues. Unmatched junction bases numbered 5, after V lost 6 bases and J lost 7 bases. CDR3 coding DNA: TGTGCCAGCAGGCAGGGGGGTGGTGAAGCTTTCTTT. Protein sequence: CASRQGGGEAFF.

In its sample, this clone was seen a few times. V is TRBV5-1 and J is TRBJ1-6, with 7 bases matching TRBD1. In germline, CDR1 is SGHRS, CDR2 YFSETQ. CDR3 size: 15 residues. V dropped 0 bases and J dropped 7; count of bases not matched to a gene: 4. The CDR3 loop reads CASSLEGAENSPLHF. CDR3 bases: TGCGCCAGCAGCTTGGAGGGGGCGGAAAATTCACCCCTCCACTTT.

This chain links TRBV10-3 with TRBJ1-2; D not resolved. This CDR3 is 15 amino acids long. CDR1 is ENHRY and CDR2 is SYGVKD in the germline V gene. V lost 0 bases and J lost 0, with 8 bases in between. As DNA, the CDR3 is TGTGCCATCAGTGAGTCCCCCACAGCTAACTATGGCTACACCTTC. This sequence encodes CAISESPTANYGYTF.

This chain joins TRBV10-3 and TRBJ1-2; D remains ambiguous. CDR1 and CDR2 from the germline V gene are ENHRY and SYGVKD. The CDR3 consists of 13 residues. The V end was cut by 3 bases, the J end by 1 base, with 6 bases between. For the CDR3, the DNA is TGTGCCATCAGTGAAGAGGTTAACTATGGCTACACCTTC. Protein: CAISEEVNYGYTF.

The chain joins TRBV28 to TRBJ1-1; 11 bases are a match to TRBD1. CDR3 length equals 16 residues. V lost 6 bases and J lost 4; bases outside the gene matches: 10. Germline V gene lookup returns CDR1 MDHEN and CDR2 SYDVKM. In nucleotides, the CDR3 is TGTGCCAGCAGCCTCGGACAGGGGGCATATATCACTGAAGCTTTCTTT. This gives the protein CASSLGQGAYITEAFF.

The rearrangement joins TRBV19 to TRBJ2-7; perhaps TRBD2 as D (8 bases). The CDR3 length is 13 residues. The germline V gene encodes CDR1 LNHDA and CDR2 SQIVND (reference sequence). The V gene lost 10 bases and the J gene lost 6 bases, with 19 bases spanning the gap. The CDR3 region has the DNA TGTGCCACCTCCCGGGAGGGGGCGGTCGAGCAGTACTTC. Translated: CATSREGAVEQYF.

This chain uses TRBV6-6 with TRBJ2-1; possible D gene TRBD2, 5 bases. The CDR3 has 15 residues. Per germline, CDR1 MNHNY and CDR2 SVGAGI (reference sequence). Deletions cut 2 bases from V and 4 bases from J, with 12 bases between. The CDR3 DNA reads as TGTGCCAGCAGTTACCTAGCAGCCCCTTACAATGAGCAGTTCTTC. It is translated as CASSYLAAPYNEQFF.

The chain links TRBV28 to TRBJ1-1; D is undetermined. V lost 2 bases to trimming and J lost 0 bases, with 4 bases between them. CDR1 MDHEN and CDR2 SYDVKM come from the germline V gene. CDR3 length: 13 residues. The CDR3 is CASSLLMNTEAFF. Here the CDR3 DNA reads TGTGCCAGCAGTTTACTTATGAACACTGAAGCTTTCTTT.